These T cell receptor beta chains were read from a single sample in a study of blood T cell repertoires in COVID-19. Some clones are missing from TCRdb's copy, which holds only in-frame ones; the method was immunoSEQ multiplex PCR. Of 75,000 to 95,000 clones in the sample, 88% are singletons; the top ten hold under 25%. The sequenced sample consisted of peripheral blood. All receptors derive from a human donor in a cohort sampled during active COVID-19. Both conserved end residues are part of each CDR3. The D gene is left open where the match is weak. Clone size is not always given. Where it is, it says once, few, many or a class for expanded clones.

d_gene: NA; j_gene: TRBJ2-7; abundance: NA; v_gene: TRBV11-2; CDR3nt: TGTGCCAGCAGCTTCCAGGGTGTATCCTACGAGCAGTACTTC; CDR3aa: CASSFQGVSYEQYF
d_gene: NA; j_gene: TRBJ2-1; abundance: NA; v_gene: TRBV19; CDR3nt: TGTGCCACATTAACCGAACCGTCCCGCGTACGCAATGAGCAGTTCTTC; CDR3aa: CATLTEPSRVRNEQFF
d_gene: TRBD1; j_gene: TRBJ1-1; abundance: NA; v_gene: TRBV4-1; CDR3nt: TGCGCCAGCAGCCAAGATGGCAGGGGGCGCGGCGTGAACACTGAAGCTTTCTTT; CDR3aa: CASSQDGRGRGVNTEAFF
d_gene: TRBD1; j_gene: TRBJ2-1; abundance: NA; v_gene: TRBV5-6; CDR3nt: TGTGCCAGCAGCTTGACGACAGGGGGCGTAAATGAGCAGTTCTTC; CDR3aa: CASSLTTGGVNEQFF
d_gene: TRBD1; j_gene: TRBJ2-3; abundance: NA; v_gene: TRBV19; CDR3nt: TGTGCCAGTAGTACACAGGGGGTCTCAAGCACAGATACGCAGTATTTT; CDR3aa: CASSTQGVSSTDTQYF
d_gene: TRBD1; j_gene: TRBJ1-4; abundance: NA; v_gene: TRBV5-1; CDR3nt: TGCGCCAGCAGCAGACGGGACAGGGGGCTGAGGGGTGAAAAACTGTTTTTT; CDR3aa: CASSRRDRGLRGEKLFF
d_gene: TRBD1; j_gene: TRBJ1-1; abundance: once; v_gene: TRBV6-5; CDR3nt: TGTGCCGCAAAAACAGGGGGCCCTATGAACACTGAAGCTTTCTTT; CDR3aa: CAAKTGGPMNTEAFF
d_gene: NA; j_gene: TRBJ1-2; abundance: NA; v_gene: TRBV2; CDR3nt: TGTGCCAGCAGTGCGGACATCCTAAGAGCGACCGGCTACACCTTC; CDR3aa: CASSADILRATGYTF
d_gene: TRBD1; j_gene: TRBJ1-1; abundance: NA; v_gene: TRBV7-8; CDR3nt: TGTGCCAGCAGCTTATCTGACAGGGCTACTGAAGCTTTCTTT; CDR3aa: CASSLSDRATEAFF
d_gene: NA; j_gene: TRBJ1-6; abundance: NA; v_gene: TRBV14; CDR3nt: TGTGCCAGCAGCCCACAGGGAGCCAATTCACCCCTCCACTTT; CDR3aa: CASSPQGANSPLHF
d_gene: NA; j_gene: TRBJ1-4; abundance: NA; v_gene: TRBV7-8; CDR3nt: TGTGCCAGCAGCACGACTGCAACTAATGAAAAACTGTTTTTT; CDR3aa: CASSTTATNEKLFF
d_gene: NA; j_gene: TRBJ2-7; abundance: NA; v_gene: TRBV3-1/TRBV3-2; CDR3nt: TGTGCCAGCAGCCAAGCCCAGTCGGAGCAGTACTTC; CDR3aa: CASSQAQSEQYF
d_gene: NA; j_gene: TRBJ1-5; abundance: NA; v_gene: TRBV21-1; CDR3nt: TGTGCCAGCAGCCAAGGACAGCCGTTGTGGGAGCCCCAGCATTTT; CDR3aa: CASSQGQPLWEPQHF
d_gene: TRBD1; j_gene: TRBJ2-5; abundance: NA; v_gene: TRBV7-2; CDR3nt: TGTGCCAGCAGCTTTGACAGGGGCCAAGAGACCCAGTACTTC; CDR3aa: CASSFDRGQETQYF
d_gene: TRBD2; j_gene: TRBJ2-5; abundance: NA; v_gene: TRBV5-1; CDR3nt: TGCGCCAGCAGTTCCGACGGGAGGGAGACCCAGTACTTC; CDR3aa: CASSSDGRETQYF
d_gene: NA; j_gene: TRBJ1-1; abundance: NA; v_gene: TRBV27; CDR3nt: TGTGCCAGCAGTCTCAGGACCGAGGGGGGGGCTTTCTTT; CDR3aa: CASSLRTEGGAFF
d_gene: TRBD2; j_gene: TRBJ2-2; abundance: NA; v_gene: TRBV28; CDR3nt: TGTGCCAGCAGTTCTGCGGGAGGGAGCACCGGGGAGCTGTTTTTT; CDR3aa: CASSSAGGSTGELFF
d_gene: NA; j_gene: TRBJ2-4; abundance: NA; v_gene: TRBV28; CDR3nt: TGTGCCACAATGGGACAGCGGGCTAGAATAGCCAAAAACATTCAGTACTTC; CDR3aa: CATMGQRARIAKNIQYF
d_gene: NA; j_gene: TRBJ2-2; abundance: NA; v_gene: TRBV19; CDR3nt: TGTGCCAGTAGTATGGCCGTTCCTAGGGGCGGGGAGCTGTTTTTT; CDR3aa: CASSMAVPRGGELFF
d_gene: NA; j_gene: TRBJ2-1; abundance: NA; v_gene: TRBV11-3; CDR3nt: TGTGCCAGCAGCTTAAAGGAGGGGACCTACAATGAGCAGTTCTTC; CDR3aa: CASSLKEGTYNEQFF